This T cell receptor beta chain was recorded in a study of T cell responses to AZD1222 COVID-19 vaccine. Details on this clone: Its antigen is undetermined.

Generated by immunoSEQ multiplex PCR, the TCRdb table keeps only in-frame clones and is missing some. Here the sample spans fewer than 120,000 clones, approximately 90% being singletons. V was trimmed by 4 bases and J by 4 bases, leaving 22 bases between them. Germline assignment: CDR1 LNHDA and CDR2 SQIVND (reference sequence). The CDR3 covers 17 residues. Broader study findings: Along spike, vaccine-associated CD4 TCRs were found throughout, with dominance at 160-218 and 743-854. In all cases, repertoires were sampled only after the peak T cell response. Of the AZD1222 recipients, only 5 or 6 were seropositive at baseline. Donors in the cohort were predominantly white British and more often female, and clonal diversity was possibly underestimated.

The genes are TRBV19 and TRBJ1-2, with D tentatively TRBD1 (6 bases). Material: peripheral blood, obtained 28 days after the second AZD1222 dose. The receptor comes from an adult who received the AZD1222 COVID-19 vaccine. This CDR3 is CASSRLGGGPTSYGYTF. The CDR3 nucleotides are TGTGCCAGTAGTAGGCTCGGCGGGGGCCCTACTAGCTATGGCTACACCTTC.